The 22 T cell receptor delta chains reported below all come from one sample, sequenced in a study of gamma-delta T cells after stem cell transplantation. TCRdb reanalysed the RT-PCR reads via CATT. The data hold some 900 delta-chain clones, with roughly 19% observed a single time. Sequences were obtained from gamma-delta T cells. The receptors here all came from a human donor. It is not recorded whose cells these are; they may come from a transplant donor.

This clone is termed large (0.1 to 1%). The chain combines TRDV2 with TRDJ1; 12 nucleotides match TRDD3. This CDR3 contains 21 residues. Germline-derived CDR1 and CDR2 are GEAIGNYY and EKD. J was trimmed by 1 base and V by 3 bases; bases with no gene match: 20. CDR3 coding DNA: TGTGCCTGTGACCCGCTTCCCACTACTCGACTGGGGGATACCGCCACCGATAAACTCATCTTT. It yields the protein CACDPLPTTRLGDTATDKLIF.

This clone is classed as large. The V call is TRDV2, the J call TRDJ2, with TRDD3 identical over 8 bases. V lost 3 bases and J lost 1; bases outside the gene matches: 18. The CDR3 has 20 residues. The germline V gene encodes CDR1 GEAIGNYY and CDR2 EKD. The CDR3 loop is CACDPVSWGTPEGLTAQLFF. The DNA for the CDR3 is TGTGCCTGTGACCCGGTTTCCTGGGGGACCCCCGAGGGTTTGACAGCACAACTCTTCTTT.

As concerns this clone: A far larger clone is one nucleotide away, so this likely arose from a read error. The chain combines TRDV2 with TRDJ1; D call uncertain. The length of the CDR3 is 22 residues. V lost 5 bases to trimming and J lost 3 bases, with 39 bases between them. Germline V CDR1 and CDR2: GEAIGNYY, EKD. The CDR3 here is CACGTLQGIMAGPIRVPDKLIF. The CDR3 DNA reads TGTGCCTGTGGCACTCTGCAGGGTATCATGGCTGGACCCATTCGTGTTCCCGATAAACTCATCTTT.

The table lists this clone with a few counts. TCRdb assigns this DNA the protein of a much larger clone, which departs from its translation at residue 19; this likely reflects a read error, and the protein shown comes from translating the DNA. The chain carries TRDV2 and TRDJ3; 9 nucleotides agree with TRDD3. Looked up from germline, CDR1 is GEAIGNYY and CDR2 is EKD. This CDR3 spans 21 amino acids. The chain's CDR3 is CACDQLGDKVERSWDTRQTFF. In DNA, the CDR3 is TGTGCCTGTGACCAGTTGGGGGATAAGGTGGAGCGGTCCTGGGACACCCGACAGACGTTTTTC.

In its sample, this clone was seen a few times. This sequence is one base from a far larger clone and is likely a read error. The same CDR3 arises from other DNA sequences in this sample as well. DNA of the CDR3: TGTGCCTGTGACACCCTCACTAGTACTGGGGGAGACCGCGCCTCCTGGGACACCCGACAGATGTTTTTC. Translation: CACDTLTSTGGDRASWDTRQMFF. The chain carries TRDV2 and TRDJ3; 9 positions agree with TRDD3. Germline CDR1 and CDR2: GEAIGNYY and EKD. J lost 0 bases, V lost 0 bases, and 17 bases had no gene match. There are 23 residues in the CDR3.

On this clone itself: Given a far larger clone just one base away, this is likely a sequencing read error. This chain joins TRDV2 and TRDJ1, with 9 bases matching TRDD3. With V trimmed by 0 bases and J by 0 bases, 25 bases remained unmatched. This CDR3 has 23 residues. The germline CDR1 and CDR2 sequences are GEAIGNYY and EKD. For the CDR3, the DNA is TGTGCCTGTGACACCGTAGCTTCGGGCCATACTGGGGGACAAGCCCAGTACACCGATAAACTCATCTTT. As protein: CACDTVASGHTGGQAQYTDKLIF.

On this clone: A single base is all that separates this from a far larger clone, so a read error is likely. This rearrangement joins TRDV2 to TRDJ1; 10 nucleotides match TRDD3. The CDR3 totals 17 residues. CDR1 is GEAIGNYY and CDR2 is EKD in the germline V gene. The J segment lost 8 bases and the V segment lost 0 bases, leaving 14 bases of the junction unmatched. The CDR3 bases are TGTGCCTGTGACACCCTCGGTCTGGGGGATATAACAGTCAAACTCATCTTT. Translation: CACDTLGLGDITVKLIF.

This clone turned up a few times. A much larger clonotype is one base distant, so this may be a read error. This chain connects TRDV2 to TRDJ3; 12 nucleotides align to TRDD3. The CDR3 is 25 residues long. Germline V gene lookup returns CDR1 GEAIGNYY and CDR2 EKD. This CDR3 reads CACDTSYLGGTGGYPSSRDTRQMFF. The CDR3 DNA sequence: TGTGCCTGTGACACTTCCTACTTGGGTGGTACTGGGGGATACCCGAGCTCCCGGGACACCCGACAGATGTTTTTC.

Turning to this clone: A read error may explain this, as a much larger clone is one base away. The genes are TRDV2 and TRDJ1; D perhaps matches TRDD3 (6 bases). The CDR3 is made up of 13 amino acids. Germline-derived CDR1 and CDR2 are GEAIGNYY and EKD. Written as DNA, the CDR3 is TGTGCCTGTGATGGACTGGGTTCCGATAAATTCATCTTT. It encodes CACDGLGSDKFIF.

Note on this clone: A far bigger clonotype differs at one base, so this is likely a read error. The chain uses TRDV2 and TRDJ1, with 10 bases aligning to TRDD3. Losses at the gene ends were 1 base for V and 13 bases for J; bases not matched to a gene: 14. The CDR3 covers 15 residues. Germline V CDR1 and CDR2: GEAIGNYY, EKD. CDR3 bases: TGTGCCTGTGACACGATGGGACTGGGGGATGTTGGACCCATCTTT. The encoded protein is CACDTMGLGDVGPIF.

By share, this clone counts as large (0.1 to 1%). The sample has other DNA sequences that encode this CDR3 too. This chain connects TRDV2 to TRDJ1; 8 positions match TRDD3. The trim removed 1 base at V and 4 bases at J, leaving 16 bases unmatched. This CDR3 is 18 amino acids long. From germline, CDR1 is GEAIGNYY and CDR2 EKD. The CDR3 protein is CACDTLPILGAPSDKLIF. CDR3 DNA: TGTGCCTGTGACACTCTCCCCATACTGGGGGCCCCCAGCGATAAACTCATCTTT.

Within the sample, this clone is large (0.1 to 1%). This chain uses TRDV2 with TRDJ1; the match to TRDD3 covers 12 bases. Unmatched junction bases numbered 23, after V lost 3 bases and J lost 4 bases. The CDR3 runs to 21 residues. CDR1 is GEAIGNYY and CDR2 is EKD in the germline V gene. The CDR3 DNA reads TGTGCCTGTGACGGACTGGGGGATACCCTTAAAATAAATCACGGGGACGATAAACTCATCTTT. It specifies CACDGLGDTLKINHGDDKLIF.

Only a few counts were recorded for this clone. This likely reflects a read error, since a far larger clone is one base away. Other DNA sequences within the sample encode an identical CDR3. The chain links TRDV2 to TRDJ1; 13 bases agree with TRDD3. Germline lookup yields CDR1 GEAIGNYY and CDR2 EKD. The V segment lost 1 base and the J segment 0 bases; nucleotides outside the gene matches: 16. This CDR3 region has 21 residues. The CDR3, as DNA: TGTGCCTGTGACACAGCGCCTACTGGGGGATACGGGATTAGTTACACCGATAAACTCATCTTT. Translation gives CACDTAPTGGYGISYTDKLIF.

Within the sample, this clone is large. The chain employs TRDV2 and TRDJ1, with 8 bases lining up with TRDD3. CDR1 and CDR2 from the germline V gene are GEAIGNYY and EKD. CDR3 size: 22 residues. With 3 bases clipped from V and 0 bases from J, the junction kept 26 bases outside the gene matches. CDR3 nucleotide sequence: TGTGCCTGTGACCCCTTAACGGCGGGCGGGGGATATAGGGGATCGTACACCGATAAACTCATCTTT. As protein: CACDPLTAGGGYRGSYTDKLIF.

Turning to this clone: This likely reflects a read error, since a far larger clone is one base away. This chain uses TRDV2 with TRDJ3, with 8 bases fitting TRDD3. CDR3 length: 19 amino acids. In germline, CDR1 is GEAIGNYY, CDR2 EKD. CDR3 nucleotides: TGTGCCTGTGACACGTCTGGGGGACCGAGCTCCTGGGACGCCCGACAGATGTTTTTC. It is translated as CACDTSGGPSSWDARQMFF.

In this sample, this clone turned up a few times. This could be a read error, since a much larger clone is one nucleotide away. The same CDR3 also results from other DNA sequences found in this sample. The chain is built from TRDV2 and TRDJ1; 8 bases map to TRDD3. The CDR3 totals 18 residues. Germline lookup yields CDR1 GEAIGNYY and CDR2 EKD. The CDR3 is CACDMVLGATGYTDKLIF. CDR3 coding DNA: TGTGCCTGCGACATGGTACTGGGGGCCACGGGGTACACCGATAAACTCATCTTT.

The CDR3 sequence is CAFESRITFPTTGGYGRDKLIF. The CDR3 bases are TGTGCCTTTGAGTCCAGGATCACCTTCCCGACCACTGGGGGATACGGACGCGATAAACTCATCTTT. The J gene is TRDJ1, the V gene TRDV3, with 13 nucleotides matching TRDD3. Germline V CDR1 and CDR2: TVYSNPD, GDNSRS (reference sequence). The V and J ends lost 2 bases and 4 bases, in that order; junction bases with no gene match: 28. There are 22 residues in the CDR3. The variable domain in full, completed from reference TRDV3 and TRDJ1, reads CDKVTQSSPDQTVASGSEVVLLCTYDTVYSNPDLFWYRIRPDYSFQFVFYGDNSRSEGADFTQGRFSVKHILTQKAFHLVISPVRTEDSATYYCAFESRITFPTTGGYGRDKLIFGKGTRVTVEP.

This clone showed up just a few times. The chain is built from TRDV2 and TRDJ1, with D maybe TRDD2 (5 bases). Per germline, CDR1 GEAIGNYY and CDR2 EKD. CDR3 length: 19 residues. V was pared by 0 bases and J by 3 bases, with 25 bases between. In DNA, the CDR3 is TGTGCCTGTGACACCGTTTCCTTTGGGCATACTCGTCGGTCCGATAAACTCATCTTT. Translation: CACDTVSFGHTRRSDKLIF.

This clone turned up a few times. A read error likely explains this, since a far larger clone differs by one base. Other DNA variants within this sample encode the same CDR3. The chain has TRDV2 and TRDJ3; 7 bases are shared with TRDD3. Germline V gene sequence: CDR1 GEAIGNYY, CDR2 EKD. The trim removed 0 bases at V and 1 base at J, leaving 11 bases unmatched. The CDR3 is made up of 20 amino acids. The CDR3 sequence is CACDTLLGPRGSWDTRQMFF. The CDR3 region has the DNA TGTGCCTGTGACACCTTACTGGGGCCTCGGGGGTCCTGGGACACCCGACAGATGTTTTTC.

By frequency in the sample, this clone is large. This chain uses TRDV2 with TRDJ3; TRDD3 is a possible D gene (6 bases). In germline, CDR1 is GEAIGNYY, CDR2 EKD. Between the trimmed V and J ends, which lost 0 bases and 0 bases, there was a span of 14 bases. This CDR3 has 19 residues. CDR3 in DNA: TGTGCCTGTGACACCGTCCGGGGATCCCACTCCTGGGACACCCGACAGATGTTTTTC. This encodes CACDTVRGSHSWDTRQMFF.

As for this clone: The amino acid sequence in TCRdb belongs to a much larger clone and departs from this DNA's translation at residue 14, likely a sequencing read error; the sequence shown is translated from the DNA. The chain employs TRDV2 and TRDJ1; D is possibly TRDD3 (5 bases). Germline V gene lookup returns CDR1 GEAIGNYY and CDR2 EKD. CDR3 length: 16 amino acids. The chain's CDR3 is CACDTLGQPETDKPIF. Here the CDR3 DNA reads TGTGCCTGTGACACCCTGGGTCAGCCGGAGACCGATAAACCCATCTTT.

This clone turned up a few times. A far larger clone is one nucleotide away, so this likely arose from a read error. The chain recombines TRDV2 with TRDJ1; 8 bases match TRDD3. Trimming took 0 bases from V and 8 from J; bases not matched to a gene: 22. This CDR3 region has 19 residues. Germline V gene sequence: CDR1 GEAIGNYY, CDR2 EKD. The CDR3 coding sequence is TGTGCCTGTGACACCCTTCCTGCCCGTACTGGGGGTCTGGGAGAAAAACTCATCTTT. Translating gives CACDTLPARTGGLGEKLIF.